This record concerns one TCR beta chain sequence. The method was immunoSEQ multiplex PCR; TCRdb's version includes in-frame clones alone and lacks a portion of them. The profile shows about 75,000 clones, roughly 90% of them singletons. The data originate from a study of T cell changes during pregnancy in multiple sclerosis. Specimen: peripheral blood, collected in the first trimester of pregnancy. This sequence was found in a female donor in good health, enrolled as a control in a pregnancy study.

In nucleotides, the CDR3 is TGTGCCAGCTCACCGGATAGCGGGGGCTACACCTTC. This translates into CASSPDSGGYTF. This chain connects TRBV18 to TRBJ1-2; D not resolved. V dropped 3 bases and J dropped 8 bases, with 10 bases sitting between them. This CDR3 is built from 12 residues. In germline, CDR1 is KGHSH, CDR2 LQKENI.